This record covers a single T cell receptor beta chain. Its cognate antigen is unknown. V was shortened by 0 bases and J by 5 bases, with 11 bases between the two germline ends. This CDR3 is built from 14 residues. In germline, CDR1 is SGHNT, CDR2 YYREEE (reference sequence). TCRdb ran MiXCR on the reads and lists one entry per CDR3 protein. The repertoire holds about 62,000 distinct CDR3 sequences, with over 50% as singletons. The entry originates in a study of type 1 regulatory T cells. Study context: T-allo10 is a Tr1-enriched, alloantigen-specific CD4 T cell product made in vitro. Findings of the study overall: Compared with non-type 1 regulatory T cells, type 1 regulatory T cells showed a more restricted TCR repertoire.

The sequenced material came from cultured non-Tr1 T cells, either the whole culture or a sorted T cell fraction (not recorded which). The V and J genes are TRBV5-4 and TRBJ2-5; no clear D gene. The TCR was taken from a human donor in good health. The CDR3 DNA follows: TGTGCCAGCAGCTTGGGGTTAACCATGGAGACCCAGTACTTC. As protein: CASSLGLTMETQYF.